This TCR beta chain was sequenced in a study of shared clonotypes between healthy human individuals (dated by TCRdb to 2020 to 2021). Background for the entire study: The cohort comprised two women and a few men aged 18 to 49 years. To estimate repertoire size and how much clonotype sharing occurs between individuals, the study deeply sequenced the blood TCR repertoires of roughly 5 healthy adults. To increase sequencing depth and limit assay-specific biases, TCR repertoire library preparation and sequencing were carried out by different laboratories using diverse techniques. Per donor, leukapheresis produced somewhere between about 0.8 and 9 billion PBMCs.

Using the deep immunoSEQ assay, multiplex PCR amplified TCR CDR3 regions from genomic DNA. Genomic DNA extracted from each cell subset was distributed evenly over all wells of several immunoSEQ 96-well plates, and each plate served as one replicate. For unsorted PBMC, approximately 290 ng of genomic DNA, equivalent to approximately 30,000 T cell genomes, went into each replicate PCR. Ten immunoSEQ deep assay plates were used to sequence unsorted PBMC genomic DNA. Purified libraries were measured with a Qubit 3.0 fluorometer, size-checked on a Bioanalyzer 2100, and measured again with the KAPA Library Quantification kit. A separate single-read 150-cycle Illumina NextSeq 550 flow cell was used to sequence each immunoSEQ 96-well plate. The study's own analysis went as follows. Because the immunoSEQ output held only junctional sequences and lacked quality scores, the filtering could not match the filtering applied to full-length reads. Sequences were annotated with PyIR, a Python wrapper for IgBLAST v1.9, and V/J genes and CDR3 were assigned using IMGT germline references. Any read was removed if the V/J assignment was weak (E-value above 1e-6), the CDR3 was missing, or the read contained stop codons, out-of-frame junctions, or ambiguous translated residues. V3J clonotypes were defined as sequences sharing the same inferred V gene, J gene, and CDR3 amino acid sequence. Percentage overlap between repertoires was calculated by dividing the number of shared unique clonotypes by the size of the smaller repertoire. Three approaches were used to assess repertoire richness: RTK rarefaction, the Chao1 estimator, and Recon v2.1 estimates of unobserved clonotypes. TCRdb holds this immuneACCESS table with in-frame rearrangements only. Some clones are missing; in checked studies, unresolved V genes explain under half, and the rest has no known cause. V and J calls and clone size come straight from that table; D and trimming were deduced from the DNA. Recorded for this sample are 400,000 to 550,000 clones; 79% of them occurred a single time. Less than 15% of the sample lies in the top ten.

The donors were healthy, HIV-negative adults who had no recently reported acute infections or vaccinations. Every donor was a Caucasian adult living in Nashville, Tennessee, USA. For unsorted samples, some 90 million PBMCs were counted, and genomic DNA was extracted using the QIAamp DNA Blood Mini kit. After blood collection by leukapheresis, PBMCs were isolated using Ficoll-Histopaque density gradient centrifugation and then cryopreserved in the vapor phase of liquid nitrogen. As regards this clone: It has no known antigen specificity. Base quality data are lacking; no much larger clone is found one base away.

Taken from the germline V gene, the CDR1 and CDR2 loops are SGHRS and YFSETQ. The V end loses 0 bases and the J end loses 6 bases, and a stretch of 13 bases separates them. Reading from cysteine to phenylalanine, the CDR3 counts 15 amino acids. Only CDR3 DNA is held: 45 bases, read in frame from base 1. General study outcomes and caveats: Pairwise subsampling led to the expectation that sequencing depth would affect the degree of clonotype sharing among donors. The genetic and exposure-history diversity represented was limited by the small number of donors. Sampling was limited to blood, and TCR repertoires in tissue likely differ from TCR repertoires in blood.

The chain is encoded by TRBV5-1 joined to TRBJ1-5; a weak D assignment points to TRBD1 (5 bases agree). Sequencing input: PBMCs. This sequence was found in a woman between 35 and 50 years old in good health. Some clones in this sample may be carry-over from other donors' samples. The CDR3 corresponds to CASSLVGAPGQPQHF. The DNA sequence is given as TGCGCCAGCAGCTTGGTCGGGGCCCCAGGTCAGCCCCAGCATTTT.